This T cell receptor beta chain was sequenced during a study of human T cells and chemical hapten exposure. On the study more broadly: Scalp application of diphenylcyclopropenone was performed weekly in patients across the entire roughly 25-week study. Diagnoses of alopecia areata, totalis or universalis occurred in mostly female patients.

CDR1 and CDR2 (germline): SGHNT, YENEEA. With V trimmed by 5 bases and J by 0 bases, 7 bases remained unmatched. CDR3 length: 15 residues. Library construction involved attaching unique molecular identifiers to individual cDNA molecules, which allowed quantitative, reproducible TCR counting. TCRdb re-called the RACE reads through MiXCR, storing one row per CDR3 protein. The sample lists tens of thousands of distinct CDR3 sequences, about 10% seen once, with under 2% in the top ten. The time point here: patch test 1, 2 weeks after DPC sensitization. Indicated treatment: therapeutic diphenylcyclopropenone sensitization with weekly scalp DPC. Unfractionated whole blood was the source from which total RNA was extracted. This clonotype was found many times. Its antigen is not identified. Study-wide results and limits: DPC sensitization produced no change in TCRs with frequency above 1 in 1000.

This receptor was identified in a woman aged 40-49 years with alopecia areata. Some clones in this sample may be carry-over from other donors' samples. Specimen: whole blood, collected in connection with sensitization to the hapten diphenylcyclopropenone (DPC). This rearrangement joins TRBV11-3 to TRBJ2-7, with 7 bases identical to TRBD1. The CDR3 nucleotides read TGTGCCAGCAGCATACCCGGGACAGCCTCCTACGAGCAGTACTTC. Protein product: CASSIPGTASYEQYF. Complete variable domain (other parts from reference TRBV11-3 and TRBJ2-7): EAGVVQSPRYKIIEKKQPVAFWCNPISGHNTLYWYLQNLGQGPELLIRYENEEAVDDSQLPKDRFSAERLKGVDSTLKIQPAELGDSAVYLCASSIPGTASYEQYFGPGTRLTVT.